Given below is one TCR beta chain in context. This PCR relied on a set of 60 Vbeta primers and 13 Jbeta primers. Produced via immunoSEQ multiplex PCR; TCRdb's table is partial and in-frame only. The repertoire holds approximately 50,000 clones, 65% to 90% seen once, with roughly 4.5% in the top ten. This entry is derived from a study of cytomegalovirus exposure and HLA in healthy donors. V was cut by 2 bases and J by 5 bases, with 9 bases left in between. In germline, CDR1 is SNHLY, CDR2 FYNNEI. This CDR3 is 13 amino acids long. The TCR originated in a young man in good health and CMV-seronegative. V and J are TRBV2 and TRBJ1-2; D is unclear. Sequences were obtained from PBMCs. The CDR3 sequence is CASSEQEGYGYTF. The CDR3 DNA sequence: TGTGCCAGCAGTGAACAGGAAGGATATGGCTACACCTTC.